What follows are 5 T cell receptor beta chains derived from one specimen sequenced in a study of cytomegalovirus exposure and HLA in healthy donors. A multiplex PCR was run with 60 Vbeta primers and 13 Jbeta primers. Data came from immunoSEQ multiplex PCR; TCRdb stores just in-frame clones and leaves some out. Of about 98,000 clones listed, about three quarters are singletons. The sample taken for sequencing was PBMCs. The receptors come from a human donor in good health.

This clone was seen more than once but under ten times. This chain joins TRBV25-1 and TRBJ2-5, with 7 bases lining up with TRBD2. V shed 3 bases, J shed 6 bases, and the junction held 4 bases outside the gene matches. The CDR3 consists of 13 residues. CDR1 and CDR2 (germline): MGHDK, SYGVNS. CDR3 DNA sequence: TGTGCCAGCAGTGAGCCGGGGGGTCAGACCCAGTACTTC. Translated, it gives CASSEPGGQTQYF.

The gene calls are TRBV14 and TRBJ1-4, with a tentative D call TRBD1 (6 bases). Germline V gives CDR1 SGHDN, CDR2 FVKESK. V was cut by 0 bases and J by 0 bases, with 14 bases left in between. The CDR3 is 18 residues long. Here the CDR3 DNA reads TGTGCCAGCAGCCAAGATACAGGGTTGATTGCAACTAATGAAAAACTGTTTTTT. It codes for CASSQDTGLIATNEKLFF.

This clone has just a few counts. V is TRBV5-6 and J is TRBJ1-2, with 7 nucleotides matching TRBD1. Germline V gene data show CDR1 as SGHDT and CDR2 as YYEEEE. With 4 bases clipped from V and 8 bases from J, the junction kept 5 bases outside the gene matches. This CDR3 region has 12 residues. The CDR3 protein is CASSDRVYGYTF. The CDR3 coding sequence is TGTGCCAGCAGCGACAGGGTGTACGGCTACACCTTC. Together with reference TRBV5-6 and TRBJ1-2, the CDR3 gives the full variable domain: DAGVTQSPTHLIKTRGQQVTLRCSPKSGHDTVSWYQQALGQGPQFIFQYYEEEERQRGNFPDRFSGHQFPNYSSELNVNALLLGDSALYLCASSDRVYGYTFGSGTRLTVV.

This clone was observed a few times. V usage is TRBV2 and J usage is TRBJ1-5; weak D call: TRBD1 (5 bases). Germline CDR1 and CDR2: SNHLY and FYNNEI. V lost 6 bases, J lost 1 base, and 13 bases lay in between. CDR3 size: 15 residues. CDR3 region: CASRTGLASNQPQHF. CDR3 in DNA: TGTGCCAGCAGGACGGGACTCGCGAGCAATCAGCCCCAGCATTTT.

The rearrangement uses TRBV5-4 and TRBJ2-5; TRBD2 might be the D (5 bases). The J call may be wrong; the DNA end is better matched by TRBJ2-7. Germline V CDR1 and CDR2: SGHNT, YYREEE (reference sequence). This CDR3 is built from 14 residues. The CDR3, as DNA: TGTGCCAGCAGCTTGGAAGCGGAAACCTACGAGCAGTACTTC. Its translation is CASSLEAETYEQYF.